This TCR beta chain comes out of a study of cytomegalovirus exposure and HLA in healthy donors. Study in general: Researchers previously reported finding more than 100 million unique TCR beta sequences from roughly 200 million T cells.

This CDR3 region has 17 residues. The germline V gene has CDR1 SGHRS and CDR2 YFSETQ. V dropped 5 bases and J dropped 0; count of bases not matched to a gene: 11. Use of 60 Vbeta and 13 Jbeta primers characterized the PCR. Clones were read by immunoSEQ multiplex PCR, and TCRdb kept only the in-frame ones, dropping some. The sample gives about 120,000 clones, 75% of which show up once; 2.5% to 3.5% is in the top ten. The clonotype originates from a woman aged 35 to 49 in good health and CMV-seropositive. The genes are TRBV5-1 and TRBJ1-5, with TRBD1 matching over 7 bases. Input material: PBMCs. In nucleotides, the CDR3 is TGCGCCAGCAGACCCGGGGACAGCGGATATAGCAATCAGCCCCAGCATTTT. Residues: CASRPGDSGYSNQPQHF. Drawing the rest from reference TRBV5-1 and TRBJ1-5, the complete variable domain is KAGVTQTPRYLIKTRGQQVTLSCSPISGHRSVSWYQQTPGQGLQFLFEYFSETQRNKGNFPGRFSGRQFSNSRSEMNVSTLELGDSALYLCASRPGDSGYSNQPQHFGDGTRLSIL.